This TCR beta chain is from a study of blood T cells in healthy people across ages. Every sample yielded at least 6 million isolated PBMCs. The authors extracted at least 5.5 micrograms of total RNA per sample. This clonotype was picked up a small number of times. As yet, its antigen is unknown. Per the germline V gene, CDR1 is SQVTM and CDR2 is ANQGSEA. CDR3 length: 13 amino acids. The ends were cut back, 2 bases at V and 5 bases at J, with 12 bases in the middle. Then a second PCR, running roughly 7 to 11 cycles, was carried out with a sample-barcoded 5' primer and a J-beta primer mix. TCRdb itself ran the 5' RACE reads through MiXCR, one entry per CDR3 protein. The table includes about 680,000 distinct CDR3 sequences, about 52% detected once. Findings of the study overall: Significant beta diversity loss was already apparent by age approximately 40, declining roughly linearly.

Sequenced sample: blood. This rearrangement joins TRBV29-1 to TRBJ2-5, with D hard to call. The sequence was collected from a woman in her sixties or seventies in good health. The CDR3 loop is CSVEKAVGETQYF. CDR3 in DNA: TGCAGCGTTGAAAAGGCAGTGGGGGAGACCCAGTACTTC.